Here is one T cell receptor beta chain with its context. Which cohort a participant joined came from the clinical history participants gave. Original processing methods: From reference gene primer amplification, estimates of nucleated cell counts were derived. Only in-frame clones appear in the TCRdb table, and some are missing; sequencing was by immunoSEQ multiplex PCR. V and J calls and clone size come straight from that table; D and trimming were deduced from the DNA. The table records some 130,000 clones, roughly 84% of them present only once. Losses at the gene ends were 0 bases for V and 1 base for J; bases not matched to a gene: 5. The V gene's germline CDR1 is MNHEY and CDR2 SVGEGT. The CDR3 consists of 17 residues. The sample comes from a study of blood T cell repertoires in COVID-19. Across the whole study: Donors in the United States, Italy and Spain gave samples during acute or convalescent COVID-19.

The V call is TRBV6-2 or TRBV6-3, the J call TRBJ2-7; 11 bases map to TRBD2. The sequence was collected from a man in his forties with acute COVID-19. Source material: PBMCs or T cells enriched from blood (not recorded which). CDR3 nucleotide sequence: TGTGCCAGCAGTTACTCGCCGGGACTAGCGGAGTCCTACGAGCAGTACTTC. Translating gives CASSYSPGLAESYEQYF.